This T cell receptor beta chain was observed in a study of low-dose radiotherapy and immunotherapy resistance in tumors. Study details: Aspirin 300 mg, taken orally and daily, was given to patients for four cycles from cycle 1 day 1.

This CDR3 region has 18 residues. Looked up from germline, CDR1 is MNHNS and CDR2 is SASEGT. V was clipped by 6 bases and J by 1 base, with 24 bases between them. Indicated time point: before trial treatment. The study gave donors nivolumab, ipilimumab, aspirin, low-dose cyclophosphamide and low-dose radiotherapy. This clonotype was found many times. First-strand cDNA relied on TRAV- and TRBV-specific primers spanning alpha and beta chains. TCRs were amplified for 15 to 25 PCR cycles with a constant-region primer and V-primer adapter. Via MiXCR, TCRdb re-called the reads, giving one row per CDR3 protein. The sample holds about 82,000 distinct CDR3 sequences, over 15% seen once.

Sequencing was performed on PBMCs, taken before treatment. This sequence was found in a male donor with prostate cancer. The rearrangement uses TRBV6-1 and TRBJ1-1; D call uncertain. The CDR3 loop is CASSQTGWELTRNTEAFF. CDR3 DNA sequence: TGTGCCAGCAGCCAAACCGGTTGGGAGTTAACAAGGAACACTGAAGCTTTCTTT.